The 32 T cell receptor beta chains listed next were all sequenced from one sample in a study of shared clonotypes between healthy human individuals. Only in-frame clones appear in the TCRdb table, and some are missing; sequencing was by immunoSEQ multiplex PCR. The table has roughly 2 million clones, 90% to 95% seen once. The material sequenced was naive CD4+ T cells sorted from blood. Stated subset: CD45RA+ positively selected. These receptors came from a man in his late teens or twenties in good health.

The chain joins TRBV5-1 to TRBJ2-3, with D perhaps being TRBD1 or TRBD2 (5 bases each). Deletions cut 4 bases from V and 2 bases from J, with 23 bases between. The CDR3 runs 18 residues. Germline V lookup: CDR1 SGHRS, CDR2 YFSETQ. CDR3 sequence reads: CASSPTGTAHGNTDTQYF. The CDR3 DNA reads TGCGCCAGCAGCCCGACCGGGACCGCGCATGGTAACACAGATACGCAGTATTTT.

The chain is built from TRBV7-9 and TRBJ2-1; D gene ambiguous. V shed 6 bases and J shed 5 bases, with 2 bases lying between them. There are 10 residues in the CDR3. From germline, CDR1 is SEHNR and CDR2 FQNEAQ (reference sequence). The CDR3 bases are TGTGCCAGCAGGCACAATGAGCAGTTCTTC. As protein: CASRHNEQFF.

This chain links TRBV14 with TRBJ2-7; no definite D call. Germline values: CDR1 SGHDN, CDR2 FVKESK. This CDR3 spans 15 amino acids. Trimming stripped 0 bases from V and 0 bases from J, with 9 bases between. CDR3 in amino acids: CASSQDSAVSYEQYF. In DNA form, the CDR3 reads TGTGCCAGCAGCCAAGATTCCGCGGTCTCCTACGAGCAGTACTTC.

CDR3 bases: TGTGCCAGCAGTGACGGGGACCGAAGTCTTAGCAATCAGCCCCAGCATTTT. Translation gives CASSDGDRSLSNQPQHF. The gene calls are TRBV6-1 and TRBJ1-5; weak D call: TRBD1 (5 bases). The V and J ends lost 3 bases and 0 bases respectively, with 15 bases between them. The CDR3 has 17 residues. Germline assignment: CDR1 MNHNS and CDR2 SASEGT.

The rearrangement uses TRBV5-1 and TRBJ2-1, with TRBD2 identical over 9 bases. The V and J ends lost 6 bases and 3 bases, in that order; junction bases with no gene match: 10. CDR3 length: 16 amino acids. Germline CDR1 is SGHRS and CDR2 is YFSETQ. CDR3 coding DNA: TGCGCCAGCACCCCGTGGGCGGGAGGGTTCTACAATGAGCAGTTCTTC. Its translation is CASTPWAGGFYNEQFF.

This chain links TRBV18 with TRBJ1-6; D gene uncertain. This CDR3 is built from 14 residues. Germline values: CDR1 KGHSH, CDR2 LQKENI. Between the trimmed V and J ends, which lost 1 base and 8 bases, there was a span of 9 bases. Here the CDR3 reads CASSPQGAHSPLHF. For the CDR3, the DNA is TGTGCCAGCTCACCACAAGGAGCGCATTCACCCCTCCACTTT. Complete variable domain (other parts from reference TRBV18 and TRBJ1-6): NAGVMQNPRHLVRRRGQEARLRCSPMKGHSHVYWYRQLPEEGLKFMVYLQKENIIDESGMPKERFSAEFPKEGPSILRIQQVVRGDSAAYFCASSPQGAHSPLHFGNGTRLTVT.

On this clone: The junction and the germline gene differ at one end; a read error may be behind it. DNA for the CDR3: TGTGCCAGCAGCGAAGTGACACTTAACGCGTACCAAGAGACCCAGTACTTC. Translated, it gives CASSEVTLNAYQETQYF. This chain uses TRBV6-1 with TRBJ2-5, with D hard to call. This CDR3 is 17 amino acids long. CDR1 is MNHNS and CDR2 is SASEGT in the germline V gene.

The chain is built from TRBV9 and TRBJ2-7, with D perhaps assigned TRBD1 or TRBD2 (5 bases each). The CDR3 runs 13 residues. Per the germline V gene, CDR1 is SGDLS and CDR2 is YYNGEE. CDR3 sequence (DNA): TGTGCTTCTGGTCGGCAGGGTGGGGGCGAGCAGTACTTC. Translation gives CASGRQGGGEQYF. Full variable domain (missing parts from reference TRBV9 and TRBJ2-7): DSGVTQTPKHLITATGQRVTLRCSPRSGDLSVYWYQQSLDQGLQFLIQYYNGEERAKGNILERFSAQQFPDLHSELNLSSLELGDSALYFCASGRQGGGEQYFGPGTRLTVT.

Of note for this clone: At one boundary the junction diverges from the germline segment, which might be a read error. The chain links TRBV2 to TRBJ1-3; D is unclear. The CDR3 extends over 13 amino acids. The germline V gene encodes CDR1 SNHLY and CDR2 FYNNEI. CDR3 residues: CASSEETGNTIYF. DNA for the CDR3: TGTGCCAGCAGCGAAGAAACCGGAAACACCATATATTTT.

Remarks on this clone: Other DNA sequences in this sample translate to the same CDR3. The chain has TRBV5-1 and TRBJ2-1; 9 bases fit TRBD1. The CDR3 length is 15 residues. J lost 4 bases, V lost 4 bases, and 6 bases had no gene match. Germline V gene lookup returns CDR1 SGHRS and CDR2 YFSETQ. CDR3 protein: CASSAGTGSYNEQFF. CDR3 nucleotide sequence: TGCGCCAGCAGCGCCGGGACAGGGTCTTACAATGAGCAGTTCTTC.

The chain uses TRBV15 and TRBJ2-7; D is uncertain. Germline values: CDR1 LNHNV, CDR2 YYDKDF (reference sequence). V was clipped by 0 bases and J by 1 base, with 10 bases between them. The CDR3 loop spans 15 amino acids. DNA of the CDR3: TGTGCCACCAGCAGAGATCTTGTGACATCCTACGAGCAGTACTTC. Translated: CATSRDLVTSYEQYF.

This sequence joins TRBV7-8 and TRBJ2-2; D is ambiguous. Trimming shortened V by 7 bases and J by 0 bases, and 12 bases separated the two germline ends. CDR3 size: 15 residues. Germline lookup yields CDR1 SGHVS and CDR2 FQNEAQ. The CDR3 loop is CASTLGSTNTGELFF. The DNA of the CDR3 is TGTGCCAGCACCCTCGGAAGTACGAACACCGGGGAGCTGTTTTTT.

The chain couples TRBV5-1 to TRBJ2-7; 9 nucleotides match TRBD2. Germline V gene lookup returns CDR1 SGHRS and CDR2 YFSETQ. There are 15 residues in the CDR3. V lost 3 bases and J lost 2; bases outside the gene matches: 6. The CDR3 loop reads CASSSGLAKAYEQYF. DNA of the CDR3: TGCGCCAGCAGCTCCGGACTAGCGAAAGCCTACGAGCAGTACTTC.

This clone was observed a few times. The sample carries other DNA sequences with the same CDR3. The chain is built from TRBV7-2 and TRBJ2-1, with D perhaps matching TRBD1 (5 bases). V was cut by 1 base and J by 7 bases, with 5 bases left in between. The CDR3 runs 12 residues. The V gene's germline CDR1 is SGHTA and CDR2 FQGNSA. CDR3 coding DNA: TGTGCCAGCAGCTTAGACAGGAATGAGCAGTTCTTC. It is translated as CASSLDRNEQFF.

The count of this clone is one. J is TRBJ2-1 and V is TRBV11-2, with D unclear. CDR3 length: 13 amino acids. Germline V gives CDR1 SGHAT, CDR2 FQNNGV. V was cut by 1 base and J by 9 bases, with 10 bases left in between. DNA of the CDR3: TGTGCCAGCAGCTTAGTATTCGGGCGTGAGCAGTTCTTC. It is translated as CASSLVFGREQFF.

The chain has TRBV5-4 and TRBJ2-3; 9 positions match TRBD2. The CDR3 spans 16 residues. Germline CDR1 reads SGHNT; CDR2 reads YYREEE (reference sequence). The junction had 5 bases not matched to a gene; V was cut back by 2 bases and J by 1 base. CDR3 DNA sequence: TGTGCCAGCAGCTTACCGGGACTAGCCGGCACAGATACGCAGTATTTT. It encodes CASSLPGLAGTDTQYF.

This chain links TRBV9 with TRBJ2-1, with 8 nucleotides matching TRBD2. The germline V gene has CDR1 SGDLS and CDR2 YYNGEE. CDR3 length equals 15 residues. The ends lost 10 bases at V and 6 bases at J; junction bases unmatched: 15. The CDR3 DNA is TGTGCCGTTCACATAAAAAGCGGGAGACGCAATGAGCAGTTCTTC. As protein: CAVHIKSGRRNEQFF.

As to this clone: A read error may account for a junction end that differs from germline. The chain combines TRBV5-1 with TRBJ2-7; D is possibly TRBD2 (5 bases). This CDR3 has 9 residues. Germline V lookup: CDR1 SGHRS, CDR2 YFSETQ. The CDR3 here is CASPPGSRF. Here the CDR3 DNA reads TGCGCCAGCCCACCGGGGTCGCGTTTC.

Turning to this clone: Other DNA sequences in this specimen translate into the identical CDR3. The chain combines TRBV29-1 with TRBJ2-5, with 10 bases that match TRBD2. The germline gives CDR1 SQVTM, CDR2 ANQGSEA. The CDR3 length is 18 residues. The V gene end was trimmed by 3 bases and the J gene end by 2 bases; junction bases not matched to a gene: 15. CDR3 protein: CSVDRWKLAGVRQETQYF. The CDR3, as DNA: TGCAGCGTTGATAGGTGGAAGCTAGCGGGAGTTAGGCAAGAGACCCAGTACTTC. The variable domain in full, completed from reference TRBV29-1 and TRBJ2-5, reads SAVISQKPSRDICQRGTSLTIQCQVDSQVTMMFWYRQQPGQSLTLIATANQGSEATYESGFVIDKFPISRPNLTFSTLTVSNMSPEDSSIYLCSVDRWKLAGVRQETQYFGPGTRLLVL.

The chain couples TRBV5-1 to TRBJ2-3; 9 bases align to TRBD2. The CDR3 is 16 amino acids. The junction had 12 bases not matched to a gene; V was cut back by 4 bases and J by 6 bases. Germline-derived CDR1 and CDR2 are SGHRS and YFSETQ. The CDR3 loop is CASSTLAGKHMDTQYF. The CDR3 nucleotides read TGCGCCAGCAGCACCCTAGCGGGGAAGCACATGGATACGCAGTATTTT.

V and J are TRBV6-6 and TRBJ2-4, with 10 bases that match TRBD2. V lost 6 bases, J lost 0 bases, and 5 bases stayed unmatched. The germline V gene encodes CDR1 MNHNY and CDR2 SVGAGI (reference sequence). This CDR3 has 16 residues. The CDR3 DNA is TGTGCCAGCAGCCGGACTAGCGGACTAGCCAAAAACATTCAGTACTTC. Its protein is CASSRTSGLAKNIQYF.

The chain recombines TRBV7-8 with TRBJ2-1; D gene unclear. This CDR3 comprises 12 residues. V was trimmed by 1 base and J by 6 bases, leaving 4 bases between them. The germline CDR1 and CDR2 sequences are SGHVS and FQNEAQ. The CDR3 loop is CASSLVLNEQFF. CDR3 sequence (DNA): TGTGCCAGCAGCTTAGTCCTCAATGAGCAGTTCTTC.

With respect to this clone: This sample includes further DNA sequences coding for the same CDR3. J is TRBJ2-7 and V is TRBV5-1, with 9 bases identical to TRBD1. The germline V gene has CDR1 SGHRS and CDR2 YFSETQ. The CDR3 length is 14 residues. The J segment lost 4 bases and the V segment lost 3 bases, leaving 5 bases of the junction unmatched. The DNA for the CDR3 is TGCGCCAGCAGCTCCCGGGACAGGGTGTACGAGCAGTACTTC. Protein: CASSSRDRVYEQYF.

This chain uses TRBV7-6 with TRBJ1-2; possible D gene TRBD1, 6 bases. Germline-derived CDR1 and CDR2 are SGHVS and FNYEAQ. The CDR3 extends over 15 amino acids. V shed 1 base and J shed 4 bases, with 13 bases lying between them. The CDR3 loop is CASSLGGGGTYGYTF. DNA of the CDR3: TGTGCCAGCAGCTTAGGTGGCGGGGGCACCTATGGCTACACCTTC.

This chain joins TRBV10-3 and TRBJ1-2; 9 bases agree with TRBD1. V gave up 9 bases and J gave up 6 bases; unmatched junction bases: 11. The CDR3 is 14 residues long. CDR1 and CDR2 from the germline V gene are ENHRY and SYGVKD. CDR3 DNA sequence: TGTGCCATTCCCCAGACAGGGGGAGGGAATGGCTACACCTTC. This sequence encodes CAIPQTGGGNGYTF.

This chain joins TRBV21-1 and TRBJ2-1; the table gives TRBD1 as D, unverified against the DNA. TRBV21-1 is deemed a pseudogene. The CDR3 loop spans 14 amino acids. CDR3 protein: CASSTGQGNNEQFF. The CDR3, as DNA: TGTGCCAGCAGCACGGGACAGGGAAACAATGAGCAGTTCTTC.

The gene calls are TRBV2 and TRBJ2-5; 8 bases map to TRBD1. Germline CDR1 is SNHLY and CDR2 is FYNNEI. The CDR3 runs to 13 residues. The trim removed 5 bases at V and 5 bases at J, leaving 4 bases unmatched. The CDR3 DNA reads TGTGCCAGCAGTCCGTACAGGGGGGAGACCCAGTACTTC. Its translation is CASSPYRGETQYF.

This chain uses TRBV5-1 with TRBJ1-6; maybe TRBD1 (5 bases). Germline lookup yields CDR1 SGHRS and CDR2 YFSETQ. The CDR3 runs 14 residues. Trimming pared 2 bases from V and 10 bases from J, leaving 13 bases between. The CDR3 sequence: CASSLKDGDSPLHF. CDR3 coding DNA: TGCGCCAGCAGCTTAAAGGATGGGGACTCACCCCTCCACTTT.

In regard to this clone: This CDR3 is also generated by other DNA sequences in the sample. The chain couples TRBV5-1 to TRBJ1-5; tentatively, D is TRBD1 (6 bases). The V gene's germline CDR1 is SGHRS and CDR2 YFSETQ. CDR3 length equals 13 residues. V was pared by 5 bases and J by 6 bases, with 12 bases between. CDR3 amino acids: CASSPQGGQPQHF. DNA for the CDR3: TGCGCCAGCAGTCCACAAGGGGGTCAGCCCCAGCATTTT.

The rearrangement uses TRBV28 and TRBJ1-1; D remains unclear. CDR1 and CDR2 (germline): MDHEN, SYDVKM. V lost 10 bases to trimming and J lost 2 bases, with 14 bases between them. The CDR3 consists of 13 residues. CDR3: CATSEDPNTEAFF. Here the CDR3 DNA reads TGTGCCACCTCTGAGGACCCTAACACTGAAGCTTTCTTT.

This chain joins TRBV5-1 and TRBJ1-5; 8 bases match TRBD1. CDR1 is SGHRS, CDR2 YFSETQ, per germline. This CDR3 has 15 residues. V gave up 5 bases and J gave up 2 bases; unmatched junction bases: 6. The DNA for the CDR3 is TGCGCCAGCAGTTTTGAGACAGGGGGCAATCAGCCCCAGCATTTT. This translates into CASSFETGGNQPQHF.

V and J are TRBV7-8 and TRBJ2-7; 7 bases are a match to TRBD2. CDR1 is SGHVS and CDR2 is FQNEAQ in the germline V gene. Trimming at V came to 5 bases and at J to 3 bases, leaving 16 bases not matched to a gene. The CDR3 runs to 17 residues. The CDR3 nucleotides are TGTGCCAGCAGCCCCTCAAGACTAGCTAATCGTTACTACGAGCAGTACTTC. This encodes CASSPSRLANRYYEQYF. Using reference TRBV7-8 and TRBJ2-7 for the parts outside the CDR3, the full variable domain is GAGVSQSPRYKVAKRGQDVALRCDPISGHVSLFWYQQALGQGPEFLTYFQNEAQLDKSGLPSDRFFAERPEGSVSTLKIQRTQQEDSAVYLCASSPSRLANRYYEQYFGPGTRLTVT.